A selection of T cell receptor beta chains follows, all from one sample in a study of blood T cell repertoires in COVID-19. Libraries were prepared by immunoSEQ multiplex PCR; TCRdb keeps only in-frame clonotypes and omits some of them. The data contain about 260,000 clones, over 70% of them singletons. The material sequenced was peripheral blood. The receptor source for this set is a woman in her seventies with COVID-19, enrolled during active disease. Both conserved end residues are part of each CDR3. The order of the fields is V gene, J gene, D gene, clone size, CDR3 protein, CDR3 DNA. The D gene is left open where the match is weak. For some rows the clone size is stated as once, few or many, or as a class when expanded; others skip it.

TRBV28	TRBJ1-2	TRBD1	few	CASSLVLGRGLPTYGYTF	TGTGCCAGCAGTTTAGTATTAGGCAGGGGGCTCCCGACCTATGGCTACACCTTC
TRBV5-6	TRBJ1-4	NA	NA	CASSPRPPGEKLFF	TGTGCCAGCAGCCCGAGACCACCGGGGGAAAAACTGTTTTTT
TRBV29-1	TRBJ2-2	NA	NA	CSVYELNTGELFF	TGCAGCGTCTATGAACTTAACACCGGGGAGCTGTTTTTT
TRBV20-1	TRBJ1-2	TRBD1	NA	CSASDRVLVMGGYTF	TGCAGTGCTAGTGACAGGGTGCTCGTCATGGGAGGCTACACCTTC
TRBV20-1	TRBJ2-3	NA	NA	CSAPRLDTQYF	TGCAGTGCCCCCAGGCTGGATACGCAGTATTTT
TRBV19	TRBJ1-5	NA	once	CASSGQSNQPQHF	TGTGCCAGTAGCGGACAGAGCAATCAGCCCCAGCATTTT
TRBV7-2	TRBJ2-3	TRBD2	NA	CASSLAHRGGADTQYF	TGTGCCAGCAGCTTAGCGCATAGGGGAGGGGCAGATACGCAGTATTTT
TRBV30	TRBJ1-2	TRBD1	NA	CAWSVSGTGKDGYTF	TGTGCCTGGAGTGTATCGGGGACAGGGAAGGATGGCTACACCTTC
TRBV30	TRBJ1-2	TRBD1	NA	CAWITTVGGQARYGYTF	TGTGCCTGGATCACAACGGTAGGGGGACAGGCAAGATATGGCTACACCTTC
TRBV5-1	TRBJ2-4	TRBD1	NA	CASSPIRDSGGNIQYF	TGCGCCAGCAGCCCAATCCGGGACAGTGGGGGAAACATTCAGTACTTC
TRBV18	TRBJ1-2	NA	NA	CASSLGGQAAYGYTF	TGTGCCAGCTCACTGGGGGGGCAGGCTGCCTATGGCTACACCTTC
TRBV6-6	TRBJ1-6	NA	NA	CASRRVSSYNSPLHF	TGTGCCAGCAGGCGCGTAAGCTCCTATAATTCACCCCTCCACTTT
TRBV5-4	TRBJ2-7	NA	NA	CASSPGGGPTYEQYF	TGTGCCAGCAGCCCGGGGGGCGGGCCTACCTACGAGCAGTACTTC
TRBV19	TRBJ1-1	NA	NA	CASRRNTEAFF	TGTGCCAGTAGGAGGAACACTGAAGCTTTCTTT
TRBV20-1	TRBJ2-1	NA	NA	CSASSNEQFF	TGCAGTGCTAGTTCTAATGAGCAGTTCTTC
TRBV6-5	TRBJ1-4	NA	NA	CASSYQWGVDEKLFF	TGTGCCAGCAGTTACCAATGGGGAGTGGATGAAAAACTGTTTTTT
TRBV5-1	TRBJ2-2	NA	NA	CASSLGSPGTGELFF	TGCGCCAGCAGCTTGGGATCGCCCGGTACCGGGGAGCTGTTTTTT
TRBV5-1	TRBJ2-7	NA	NA	CASSLGGLGEQYF	TGCGCCAGCAGCTTGGGGGGGCTCGGCGAGCAGTACTTC
TRBV4-2	TRBJ1-6	NA	NA	CASSQDSRGNSPLHF	TGTGCCAGCAGCCAAGATTCGAGGGGGAATTCACCCCTCCACTTT
TRBV27	TRBJ2-1	TRBD2	NA	CASSPTSGSWSEQFF	TGTGCCAGCAGTCCGACTAGCGGGAGTTGGTCGGAGCAGTTCTTC
TRBV14	TRBJ1-4	NA	NA	CASSPRGRGSNEKLFF	TGTGCCAGCAGCCCCCGGGGCAGGGGATCTAATGAAAAACTGTTTTTT
TRBV2	TRBJ1-5	TRBD1	NA	CASSPGTVGQPQHF	TGTGCCAGCAGCCCCGGGACAGTAGGTCAGCCCCAGCATTTT
TRBV30	TRBJ2-1	TRBD2	once	CAWSASGYNEQFF	TGTGCCTGGAGTGCTAGCGGTTACAATGAGCAGTTCTTC
TRBV30	TRBJ1-6	NA	once	CAWGEKSSYNSPLHF	TGTGCCTGGGGAGAAAAGAGCTCCTATAATTCACCCCTCCACTTT
TRBV7-2	TRBJ2-7	TRBD1	NA	CASSLRTGGSYEQYF	TGTGCCAGCAGCTTGAGGACAGGGGGCTCCTACGAGCAGTACTTC
TRBV6-2/TRBV6-3	TRBJ2-1	NA	NA	CASSYFGGTYNEQFF	TGTGCCAGCAGTTACTTCGGCGGGACTTACAATGAGCAGTTCTTC
TRBV30	TRBJ1-2	TRBD1	NA	CAWSQQGSGYGYTF	TGTGCCTGGAGCCAACAGGGGAGTGGCTATGGCTACACCTTC
TRBV5-6	TRBJ2-7	NA	once	CASSLAGQIYEQYF	TGTGCCAGCAGCTTGGCCGGACAGATCTACGAGCAGTACTTC
TRBV7-9	TRBJ2-1	TRBD2	NA	CASSSTPRTSGRDEQFF	TGTGCCAGCAGCTCAACCCCCCGGACTAGCGGGAGGGATGAGCAGTTCTTC
TRBV29-1	TRBJ2-7	NA	NA	CSVLVQGANEQYF	TGCAGCGTTCTGGTTCAGGGTGCCAACGAGCAGTACTTC
TRBV18	TRBJ2-1	NA	NA	CASSPRVKGALYNEQFF	TGTGCCAGCTCACCACGGGTTAAAGGGGCTCTCTACAATGAGCAGTTCTTC
TRBV11-3	TRBJ2-1	NA	NA	CASSLVGHDWDNEQFF	TGTGCCAGCAGCTTAGTAGGCCACGACTGGGACAATGAGCAGTTCTTC
TRBV7-9	TRBJ2-1	NA	NA	CASSFDGATGGNEQFF	TGTGCCAGCAGCTTCGATGGGGCAACAGGTGGGAATGAGCAGTTCTTC
TRBV5-6	TRBJ2-3	TRBD1	NA	CASSLSTGQGTDTQYF	TGTGCCAGCAGCTTGAGTACAGGACAGGGGACAGATACGCAGTATTTT
TRBV9	TRBJ1-4	NA	NA	CASSVGEGVREKLFF	TGTGCCAGCAGCGTAGGTGAGGGAGTTCGGGAAAAACTGTTTTTT
TRBV24-1	TRBJ2-3	NA	NA	CATSDRGRTDTQYF	TGTGCCACCAGTGATCGGGGAAGAACAGATACGCAGTATTTT
TRBV7-2	TRBJ1-1	TRBD1	NA	CASSLTGDTEAFF	TGTGCCAGCAGCCTTACAGGGGACACTGAAGCTTTCTTT
TRBV5-5	TRBJ1-2	TRBD1	once	CASRSGQESAGYTF	TGTGCCAGCAGGAGCGGACAGGAGTCGGCTGGCTACACCTTC
TRBV6-5	TRBJ1-1	NA	few	CASSRSGSTEAFF	TGTGCCAGCAGCAGGTCGGGATCCACTGAAGCTTTCTTT
TRBV4-1	TRBJ2-1	TRBD2	NA	CASSQDRTSFEREYNEQFF	TGCGCCAGCAGCCAAGACCGGACTAGTTTCGAGCGGGAGTACAATGAGCAGTTCTTC
TRBV5-4	TRBJ2-3	TRBD2	once	CASSFGAGASLDTQYF	TGTGCCAGCAGCTTTGGAGCGGGGGCAAGTTTAGATACGCAGTATTTT
TRBV27	TRBJ2-5	NA	NA	CASSPWDTQETQYF	TGTGCCAGCAGTCCCTGGGACACGCAAGAGACCCAGTACTTC
TRBV28	TRBJ2-3	NA	few	CASRIGGTDTQYF	TGTGCCAGCCGTATCGGAGGCACAGATACGCAGTATTTT
TRBV10-3	TRBJ1-2	TRBD1	NA	CAGSTGTDYGYTF	TGTGCCGGGAGCACCGGGACAGACTATGGCTACACCTTC
TRBV3-1/TRBV3-2	TRBJ2-5	TRBD2	NA	CASSQAATSGVRETQYF	TGTGCCAGCAGCCAAGCTGCGACTAGCGGCGTAAGAGAGACCCAGTACTTC
TRBV30	TRBJ1-1	NA	NA	CAWSVRGEAFF	TGTGCCTGGAGTGTCCGGGGTGAAGCTTTCTTT
TRBV4-2	TRBJ2-3	NA	NA	CASSRPLGEGTDTQYF	TGTGCCAGCAGCCGGCCGTTGGGGGAGGGCACAGATACGCAGTATTTT
TRBV28	TRBJ1-1	NA	NA	CASSPPGGDTEAFF	TGTGCCAGCAGTCCCCCGGGAGGGGACACTGAAGCTTTCTTT
TRBV4-1	TRBJ1-5	TRBD1	NA	CASSQDRGQGNQPQHF	TGCGCCAGCAGCCAAGATAGGGGACAGGGGAATCAGCCCCAGCATTTT
TRBV5-1	TRBJ1-2	NA	NA	CASSLGRVYGYTF	TGCGCCAGCAGCTTGGGCAGGGTATATGGCTACACCTTC
TRBV7-3	TRBJ1-2	NA	once	CASTRQYGYTF	TGTGCCAGCACCAGACAGTATGGCTACACCTTC
TRBV2	TRBJ2-2	NA	NA	CASTLTRTANTGELFF	TGTGCCAGCACCCTGACCCGGACAGCGAACACCGGGGAGCTGTTTTTT
TRBV6-5	TRBJ1-3	NA	NA	CASRRDTTYFTIYF	TGTGCCAGCAGGAGAGACACCACGTATTTCACCATATATTTT
TRBV6-2/TRBV6-3	TRBJ2-1	NA	NA	CASSGLNNEQFF	TGTGCCAGCAGCGGACTAAACAATGAGCAGTTCTTC
TRBV30	TRBJ1-2	NA	NA	CAWSGNTYYGYTF	TGTGCCTGGAGTGGAAACACCTACTATGGCTACACCTTC